Sequencing of this TCR beta chain was carried out in a study of sequential checkpoint blockade in melanoma. This clone is large (0.1 to 1%) by share. Sample treatment: randomized to nivolumab then ipilimumab (arm A) or the reverse (arm B). From thawed PBMCs, live CD3+CD8+ cells negative for CD19 and CD56 were sorted. The CDR3 has 16 amino acids. CDR1 is MGHRA, CDR2 YSYEKL, per germline. The germline V and J ends were trimmed by 4 bases and 11 bases, with 21 bases remaining between them. Libraries were prepared by immunoSEQ multiplex PCR; TCRdb keeps only in-frame clonotypes and omits some of them. The sample includes thousands of clones, around nine tenths seen only once; the top ten take approximately 8.1%.

This TCR derives from a human donor with melanoma. This specimen was CD8+ T cells sorted from blood (inferred from file names), taken from a patient given nivolumab and ipilimumab in sequence. The chain is built from TRBV4-1 and TRBJ1-6; no reliable D call. DNA for the CDR3: TGCGCCAGCAGCCTTACCCACCGGGATCCACCGACACCCCTCCACTTT. It yields the protein CASSLTHRDPPTPLHF.